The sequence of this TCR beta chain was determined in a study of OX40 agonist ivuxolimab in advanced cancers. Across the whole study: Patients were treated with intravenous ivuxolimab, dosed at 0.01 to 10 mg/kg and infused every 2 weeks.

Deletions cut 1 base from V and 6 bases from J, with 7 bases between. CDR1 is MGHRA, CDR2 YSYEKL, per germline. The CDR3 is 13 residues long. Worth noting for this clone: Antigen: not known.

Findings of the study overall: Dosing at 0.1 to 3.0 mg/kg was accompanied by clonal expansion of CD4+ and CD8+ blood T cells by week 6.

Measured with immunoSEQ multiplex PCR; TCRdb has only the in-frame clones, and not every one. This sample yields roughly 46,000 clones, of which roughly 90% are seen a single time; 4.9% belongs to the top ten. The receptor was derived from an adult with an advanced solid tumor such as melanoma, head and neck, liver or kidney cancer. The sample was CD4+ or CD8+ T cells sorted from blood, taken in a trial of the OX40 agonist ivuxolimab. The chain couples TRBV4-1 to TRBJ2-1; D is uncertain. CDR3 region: CASSQVNRNEQFF. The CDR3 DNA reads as TGCGCCAGCAGCCAAGTTAACCGCAATGAGCAGTTCTTC.